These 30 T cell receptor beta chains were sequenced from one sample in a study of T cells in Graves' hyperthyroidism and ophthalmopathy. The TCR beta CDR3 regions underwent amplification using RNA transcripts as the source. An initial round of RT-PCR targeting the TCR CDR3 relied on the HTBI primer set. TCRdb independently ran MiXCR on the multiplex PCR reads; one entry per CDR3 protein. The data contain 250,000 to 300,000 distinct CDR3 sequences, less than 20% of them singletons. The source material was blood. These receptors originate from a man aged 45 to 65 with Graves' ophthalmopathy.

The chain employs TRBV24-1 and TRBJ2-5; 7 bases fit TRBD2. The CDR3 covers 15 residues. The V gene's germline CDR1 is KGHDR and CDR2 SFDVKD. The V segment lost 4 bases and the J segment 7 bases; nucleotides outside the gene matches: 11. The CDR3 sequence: CATSDSGLSPGTQYF. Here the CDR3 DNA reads TGTGCCACCAGTGACTCGGGACTATCACCCGGGACCCAGTACTTC.

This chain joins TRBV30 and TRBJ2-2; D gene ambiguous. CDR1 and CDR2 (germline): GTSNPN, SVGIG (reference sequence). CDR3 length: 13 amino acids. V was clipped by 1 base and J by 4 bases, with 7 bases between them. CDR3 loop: CAWSASFTGELFF. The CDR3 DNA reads TGTGCCTGGAGTGCCTCTTTCACCGGGGAGCTGTTTTTT.

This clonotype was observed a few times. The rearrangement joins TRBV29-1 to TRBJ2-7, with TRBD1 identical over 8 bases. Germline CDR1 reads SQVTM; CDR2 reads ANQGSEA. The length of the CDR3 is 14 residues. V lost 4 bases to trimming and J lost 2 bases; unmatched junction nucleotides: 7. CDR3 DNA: TGCAGCGTTGGCGAGGGCAGGGGGCCCTACGAGCAGTACTTC. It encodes CSVGEGRGPYEQYF.

CDR3 sequence (DNA): TGCAGTGCAAGACGGGCTAGCGCCGACAATGAGCAGTTCTTC. It is translated as CSARRASADNEQFF. The chain recombines TRBV20-1 with TRBJ2-1; D perhaps matches TRBD2 (6 bases). The CDR3 has 14 amino acids. Deletions cut 6 bases from V and 5 bases from J, with 17 bases between. Germline V CDR1 and CDR2: DFQATT, SNEGSKA (reference sequence).

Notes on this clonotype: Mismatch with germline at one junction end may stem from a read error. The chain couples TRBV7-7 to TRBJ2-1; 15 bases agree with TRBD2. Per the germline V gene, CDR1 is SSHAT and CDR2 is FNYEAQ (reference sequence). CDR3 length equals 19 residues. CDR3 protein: CASSLPRGLAGGPYNEQFF. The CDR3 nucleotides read TGTGCTAGCAGCTTACCCCGGGGACTAGCGGGGGGCCCCTACAATGAGCAGTTCTTC.

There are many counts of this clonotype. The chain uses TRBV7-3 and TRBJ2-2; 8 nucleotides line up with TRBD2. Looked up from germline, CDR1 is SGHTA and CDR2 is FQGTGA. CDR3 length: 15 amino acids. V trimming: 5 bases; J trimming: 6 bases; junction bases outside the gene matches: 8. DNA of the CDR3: TGTGCCAGCAGCCCTGTAGCGGGAAAGGCCGGGGAGCTGTTTTTT. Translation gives CASSPVAGKAGELFF.

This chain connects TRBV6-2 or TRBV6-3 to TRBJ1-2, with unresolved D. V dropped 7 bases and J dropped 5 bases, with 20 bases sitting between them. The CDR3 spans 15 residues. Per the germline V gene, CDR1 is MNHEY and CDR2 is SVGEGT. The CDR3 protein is CASTVQRQRPYGYTF. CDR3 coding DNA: TGTGCCAGCACGGTTCAACGCCAAAGACCTTATGGCTACACCTTC.

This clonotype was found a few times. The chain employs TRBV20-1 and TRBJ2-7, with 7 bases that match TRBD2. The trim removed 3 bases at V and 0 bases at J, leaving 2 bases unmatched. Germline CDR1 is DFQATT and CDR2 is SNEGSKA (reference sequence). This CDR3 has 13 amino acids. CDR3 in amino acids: CSASGTTSYEQYF. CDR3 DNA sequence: TGCAGTGCTAGTGGGACTACCTCCTACGAGCAGTACTTC.

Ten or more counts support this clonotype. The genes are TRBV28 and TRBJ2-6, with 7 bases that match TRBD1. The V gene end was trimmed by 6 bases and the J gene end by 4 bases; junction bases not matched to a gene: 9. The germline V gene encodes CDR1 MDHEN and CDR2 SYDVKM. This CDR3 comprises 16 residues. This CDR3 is CASSYDRTGGANVLTF. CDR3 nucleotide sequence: TGTGCCAGCAGCTACGACAGGACAGGCGGGGCCAACGTCCTGACTTTC. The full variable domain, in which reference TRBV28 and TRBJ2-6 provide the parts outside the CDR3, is DVKVTQSSRYLVKRTGEKVFLECVQDMDHENMFWYRQDPGLGLRLIYFSYDVKMKEKGDIPEGYSVSREKKERFSLILESASTNQTSMYLCASSYDRTGGANVLTFGAGSRLTVL.

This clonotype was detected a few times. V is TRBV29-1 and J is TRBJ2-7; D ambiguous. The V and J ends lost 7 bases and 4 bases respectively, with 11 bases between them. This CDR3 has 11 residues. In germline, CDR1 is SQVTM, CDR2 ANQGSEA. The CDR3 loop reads CSAEADYEQYF. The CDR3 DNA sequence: TGCAGCGCCGAAGCCGATTACGAGCAGTACTTC.

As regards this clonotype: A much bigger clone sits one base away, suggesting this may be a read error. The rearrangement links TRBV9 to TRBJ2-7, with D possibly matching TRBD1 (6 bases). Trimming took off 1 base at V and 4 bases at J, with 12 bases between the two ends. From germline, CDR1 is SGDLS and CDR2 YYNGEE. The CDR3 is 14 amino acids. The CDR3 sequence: CASSVTRGNYEQYF. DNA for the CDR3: TGTGCCAGCAGCGTAACTAGGGGGAATTACGAGCAGTACTTC.

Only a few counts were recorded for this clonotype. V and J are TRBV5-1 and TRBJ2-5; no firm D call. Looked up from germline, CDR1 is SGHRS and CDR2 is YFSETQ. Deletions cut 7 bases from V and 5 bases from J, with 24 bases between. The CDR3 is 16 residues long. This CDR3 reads CASVSTAPRTSETQYF. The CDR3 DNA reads TGCGCCAGCGTTTCAACAGCGCCACGTACTTCCGAGACCCAGTACTTC.

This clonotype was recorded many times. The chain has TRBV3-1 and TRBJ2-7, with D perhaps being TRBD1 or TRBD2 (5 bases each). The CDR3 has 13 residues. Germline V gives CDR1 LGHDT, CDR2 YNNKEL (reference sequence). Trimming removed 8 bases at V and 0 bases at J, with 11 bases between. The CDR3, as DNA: TGTGCCAGCTCTGGGACGGTCTCCTACGAGCAGTACTTC. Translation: CASSGTVSYEQYF.

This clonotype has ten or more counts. The CDR3 nucleotides read TGTGCCAGCAGTCCTACACTATACAATGAGCAGTTCTTC. Protein sequence: CASSPTLYNEQFF. The chain carries TRBV28 and TRBJ2-1; D unresolved. Germline V gene lookup returns CDR1 MDHEN and CDR2 SYDVKM. CDR3 length equals 13 residues. The V and J ends lost 5 bases and 4 bases respectively, with 9 bases between them.

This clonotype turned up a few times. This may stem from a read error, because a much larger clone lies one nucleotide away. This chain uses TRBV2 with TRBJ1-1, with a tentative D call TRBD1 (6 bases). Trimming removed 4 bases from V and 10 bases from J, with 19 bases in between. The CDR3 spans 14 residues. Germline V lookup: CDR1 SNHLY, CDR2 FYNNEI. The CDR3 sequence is CASSVQGFSERAFF. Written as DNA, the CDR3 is TGTGCCAGCAGTGTACAGGGCTTTAGTGAAAGAGCTTTCTTT.

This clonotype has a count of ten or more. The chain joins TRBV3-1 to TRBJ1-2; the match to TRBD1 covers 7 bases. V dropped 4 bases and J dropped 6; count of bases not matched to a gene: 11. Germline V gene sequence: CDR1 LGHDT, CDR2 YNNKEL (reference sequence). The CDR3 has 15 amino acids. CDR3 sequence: CASSLMLTGTHGYTF. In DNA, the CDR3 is TGTGCCAGCAGCCTAATGTTGACAGGGACCCATGGCTACACCTTC. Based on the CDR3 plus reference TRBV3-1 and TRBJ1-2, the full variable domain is DTAVSQTPKYLVTQMGNDKSIKCEQNLGHDTMYWYKQDSKKFLKIMFSYNNKELIINETVPNRFSPKSPDKAHLNLHINSLELGDSAVYFCASSLMLTGTHGYTFGSGTRLTVV.

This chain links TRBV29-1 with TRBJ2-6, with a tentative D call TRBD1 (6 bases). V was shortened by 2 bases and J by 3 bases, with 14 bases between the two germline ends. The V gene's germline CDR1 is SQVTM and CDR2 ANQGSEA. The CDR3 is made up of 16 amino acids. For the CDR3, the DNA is TGCAGCGTTGAAAGAAACAGGGTCCGTGGGGCCAACGTCCTGACTTTC. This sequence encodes CSVERNRVRGANVLTF.

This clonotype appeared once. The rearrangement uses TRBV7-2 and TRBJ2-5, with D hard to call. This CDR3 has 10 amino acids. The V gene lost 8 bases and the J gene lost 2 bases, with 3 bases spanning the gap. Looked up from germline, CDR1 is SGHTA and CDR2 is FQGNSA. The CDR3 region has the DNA TGTGCCAGCGGACAAGAGACCCAGTACTTC. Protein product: CASGQETQYF.

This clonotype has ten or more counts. CDR3 bases: TGTGCCAGCTCACTTAACGAAGCGGGGGGCACTAATGAAAAACTGTTTTTT. Protein: CASSLNEAGGTNEKLFF. The V gene is TRBV18, the J gene TRBJ1-4, with a weak D call TRBD1 (6 bases). Looked up from germline, CDR1 is KGHSH and CDR2 is LQKENI. The CDR3 sequence is 17 residues long. Trimming removed 4 bases from V and 2 bases from J, with 17 bases in between.

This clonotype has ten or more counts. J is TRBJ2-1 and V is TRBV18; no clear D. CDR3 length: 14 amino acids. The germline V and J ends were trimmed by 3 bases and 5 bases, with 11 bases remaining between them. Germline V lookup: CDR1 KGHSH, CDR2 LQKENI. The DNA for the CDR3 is TGTGCCAGCTCACCGACTCCGGCGGACAATGAGCAGTTCTTC. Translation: CASSPTPADNEQFF.

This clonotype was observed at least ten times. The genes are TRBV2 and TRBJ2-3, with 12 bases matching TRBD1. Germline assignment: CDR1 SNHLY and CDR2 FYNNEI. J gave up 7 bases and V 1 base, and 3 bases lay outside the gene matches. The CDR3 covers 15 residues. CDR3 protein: CASSEGDRGLYTQYF. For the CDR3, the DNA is TGTGCCAGCAGTGAAGGGGACAGGGGGCTGTATACGCAGTATTTT.

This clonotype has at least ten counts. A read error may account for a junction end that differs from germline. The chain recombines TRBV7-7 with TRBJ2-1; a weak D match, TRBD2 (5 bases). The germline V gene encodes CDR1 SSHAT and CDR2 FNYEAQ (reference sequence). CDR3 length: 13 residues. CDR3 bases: TGTGCTAGCAGCCCCCAGCTAGCCAATGAGCAGTTCTTC. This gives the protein CASSPQLANEQFF.

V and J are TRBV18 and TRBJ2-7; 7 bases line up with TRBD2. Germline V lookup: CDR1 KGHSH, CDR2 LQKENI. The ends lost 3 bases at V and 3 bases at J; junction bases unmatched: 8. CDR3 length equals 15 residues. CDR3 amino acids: CASSPLPGGSYEQYF. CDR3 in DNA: TGTGCCAGCTCACCGTTGCCCGGGGGGAGCTACGAGCAGTACTTC.

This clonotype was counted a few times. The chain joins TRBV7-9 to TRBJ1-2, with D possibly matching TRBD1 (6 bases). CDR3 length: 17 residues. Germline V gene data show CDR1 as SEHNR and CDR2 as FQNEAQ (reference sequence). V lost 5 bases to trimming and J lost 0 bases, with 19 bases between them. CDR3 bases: TGTGCCAGCAGCCTATCCGGGACACCCACCTCTAACTATGGCTACACCTTC. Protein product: CASSLSGTPTSNYGYTF.

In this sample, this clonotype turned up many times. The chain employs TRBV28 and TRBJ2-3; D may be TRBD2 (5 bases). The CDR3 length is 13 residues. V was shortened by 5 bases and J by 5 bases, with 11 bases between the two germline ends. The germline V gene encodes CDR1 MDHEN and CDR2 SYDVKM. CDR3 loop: CASSGLAEDTQYF. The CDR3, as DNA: TGTGCCAGCAGTGGCCTAGCTGAAGATACGCAGTATTTT.

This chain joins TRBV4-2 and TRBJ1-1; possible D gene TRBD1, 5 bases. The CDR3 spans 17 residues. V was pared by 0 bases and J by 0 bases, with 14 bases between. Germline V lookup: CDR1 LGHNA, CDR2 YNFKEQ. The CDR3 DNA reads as TGTGCCAGCAGCCAAGAAGGGGCAGGACGCATGAACACTGAAGCTTTCTTT. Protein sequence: CASSQEGAGRMNTEAFF.

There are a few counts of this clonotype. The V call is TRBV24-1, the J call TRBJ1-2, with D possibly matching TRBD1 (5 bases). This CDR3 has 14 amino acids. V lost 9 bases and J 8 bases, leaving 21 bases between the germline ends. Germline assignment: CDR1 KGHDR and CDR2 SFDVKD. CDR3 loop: CATSGHSSAEGYTF. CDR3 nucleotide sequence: TGTGCCACCTCTGGACATTCTTCCGCGGAGGGCTACACCTTC.

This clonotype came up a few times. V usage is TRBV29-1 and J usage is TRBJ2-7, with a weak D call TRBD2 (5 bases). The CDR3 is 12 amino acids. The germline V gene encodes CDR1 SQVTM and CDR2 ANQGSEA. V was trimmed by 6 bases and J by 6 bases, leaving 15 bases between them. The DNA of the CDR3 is TGCAGCGTCCATGGAGGACGCAGCGAGCAGTACTTC. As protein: CSVHGGRSEQYF.

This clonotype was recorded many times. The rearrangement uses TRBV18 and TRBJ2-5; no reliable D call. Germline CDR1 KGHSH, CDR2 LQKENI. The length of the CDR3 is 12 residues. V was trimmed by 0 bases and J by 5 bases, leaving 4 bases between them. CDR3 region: CASSPPGETQYF. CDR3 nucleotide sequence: TGTGCCAGCTCACCACCGGGGGAGACCCAGTACTTC.

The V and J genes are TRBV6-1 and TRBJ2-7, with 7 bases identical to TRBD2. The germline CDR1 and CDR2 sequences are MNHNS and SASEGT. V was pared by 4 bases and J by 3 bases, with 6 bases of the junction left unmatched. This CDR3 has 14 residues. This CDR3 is CASSGWEGVYEQYF. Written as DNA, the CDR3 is TGTGCCAGCAGTGGGTGGGAGGGCGTCTACGAGCAGTACTTC.